The 28 T cell receptor beta chains reported below all come from one sample, sequenced in a study of blood T cell repertoires in COVID-19. Method: immunoSEQ multiplex PCR; TCRdb's copy keeps in-frame clones and lacks some. The data hold approximately 120,000 clones, with over 80% observed a single time. Sequencing was carried out using peripheral blood. Source of these receptors: a woman between 55 and 75 years old with acute or convalescent COVID-19.

This clone has only one observation. The chain combines TRBV9 with TRBJ1-2; D unresolved. V lost 4 bases and J lost 0, with 13 bases in between. The CDR3 is 15 amino acids. Germline loops: CDR1 SGDLS, CDR2 YYNGEE. CDR3 DNA: TGTGCCAGCAGCCCTGGACGGGGAGCTAACTATGGCTACACCTTC. Translating it yields CASSPGRGANYGYTF.

The chain recombines TRBV7-8 with TRBJ2-5; TRBD2 matches 7 bases. Germline V CDR1 and CDR2: SGHVS, FQNEAQ. The CDR3 has 16 amino acids. The junction had 10 bases not matched to a gene; V was cut back by 5 bases and J by 1 base. CDR3 coding DNA: TGTGCCAGCAGCAGCCTCTGGCGGGAGCTCCAAGAGACCCAGTACTTC. Translating gives CASSSLWRELQETQYF.

This clone came up once. V usage is TRBV7-2 and J usage is TRBJ1-5; 8 positions agree with TRBD1. Trimming cost V 3 bases and J 4 bases; bases outside gene matches: 2. Germline V CDR1 and CDR2: SGHTA, FQGNSA. The CDR3 sequence is 14 residues long. CDR3 in amino acids: CASSFDRGNQPQHF. CDR3 nucleotides: TGTGCCAGCAGCTTCGACAGGGGTAATCAGCCCCAGCATTTT.

V gene TRBV7-2 combines with J gene TRBJ1-1, with 8 nucleotides matching TRBD1. The ends lost 2 bases at V and 5 bases at J; junction bases unmatched: 7. Germline values: CDR1 SGHTA, CDR2 FQGNSA. This CDR3 spans 15 amino acids. The CDR3 here is CASSLYQGAYTEAFF. The CDR3 DNA follows: TGTGCCAGCAGCTTATATCAGGGGGCTTATACTGAAGCTTTCTTT.

The chain has TRBV5-1 and TRBJ2-5, with TRBD1 as a possible D gene (6 bases). Between the trimmed V and J ends, which lost 7 bases and 5 bases, there was a span of 18 bases. Germline assignment: CDR1 SGHRS and CDR2 YFSETQ. This CDR3 spans 14 amino acids. The CDR3 loop is CASGTGSVGETQYF. CDR3 DNA sequence: TGCGCCAGCGGCACAGGGTCGGTGGGGGAGACCCAGTACTTC.

J is TRBJ1-5 and V is TRBV6-5, with 7 bases that match TRBD1. The V gene end was trimmed by 7 bases and the J gene end by 9 bases; junction bases not matched to a gene: 9. The CDR3 runs 13 residues. Germline V gives CDR1 MNHEY, CDR2 SVGAGI. This CDR3 is CASKDRVPSPQHF. CDR3 DNA: TGTGCCAGCAAAGACAGGGTTCCTTCGCCCCAGCATTTT.

The chain has TRBV29-1 and TRBJ2-2; TRBD1 agrees at 10 bases. The CDR3 loop spans 14 amino acids. V gave up 7 bases and J gave up 2 bases; unmatched junction bases: 4. Per the germline V gene, CDR1 is SQVTM and CDR2 is ANQGSEA. CDR3: CSGGQGFNTGELFF. Here the CDR3 DNA reads TGCAGCGGGGGACAGGGGTTTAACACCGGGGAGCTGTTTTTT.

This clone was seen more than once but under ten times. The gene calls are TRBV5-1 and TRBJ1-3, with 8 nucleotides matching TRBD1. From germline, CDR1 is SGHRS and CDR2 YFSETQ. CDR3 length: 15 residues. V gave up 4 bases and J gave up 7 bases; unmatched junction bases: 10. The CDR3 loop is CASSLMPGGVNTIYF. The CDR3 bases are TGCGCCAGCAGCCTAATGCCAGGGGGCGTGAACACCATATATTTT.

This chain connects TRBV6-5 to TRBJ1-4; weak D call: TRBD1 (5 bases). The CDR3 runs 13 residues. Germline V gene sequence: CDR1 MNHEY, CDR2 SVGAGI. Trimming stripped 7 bases from V and 6 bases from J, with 12 bases between. The CDR3 nucleotides read TGTGCCAGCAAGGGGCAGCCCGATGAAAAACTGTTTTTT. This gives the protein CASKGQPDEKLFF.

The chain joins TRBV2 to TRBJ2-3; 8 bases line up with TRBD2. V shed 3 bases and J 3 bases; nucleotides not matched to a gene: 8. CDR1 is SNHLY, CDR2 FYNNEI, per germline. The CDR3 is made up of 16 amino acids. The CDR3 DNA is TGTGCCAGCAGTGATAGCACGGGAGGGCCAACAGATACGCAGTATTTT. Amino acids: CASSDSTGGPTDTQYF. Together with reference TRBV2 and TRBJ2-3, the CDR3 gives the full variable domain: EPEVTQTPSHQVTQMGQEVILRCVPISNHLYFYWYRQILGQKVEFLVSFYNNEISEKSEIFDDQFSVERPDGSNFTLKIRSTKLEDSAMYFCASSDSTGGPTDTQYFGPGTRLTVL.

This clone occurred a few times. This rearrangement joins TRBV5-8 to TRBJ1-3, with 8 positions matching TRBD1. The germline V gene encodes CDR1 SGHTS and CDR2 YDEGEE. This CDR3 contains 15 residues. The V gene end was trimmed by 4 bases and the J gene end by 2 bases; junction bases not matched to a gene: 5. CDR3 loop: CASSSAGQAGNTIYF. DNA of the CDR3: TGTGCCAGCAGCAGTGCGGGACAGGCTGGAAACACCATATATTTT.

V and J are TRBV6-6 and TRBJ1-5; D remains ambiguous. Germline V gene data show CDR1 as MNHNY and CDR2 as SVGAGI (reference sequence). V was pared by 7 bases and J by 5 bases, with 9 bases between. The CDR3 length is 12 residues. In nucleotides, the CDR3 is TGTGCCAGCAAACTTGCGGATCAGCCCCAGCATTTT. This sequence encodes CASKLADQPQHF.

About this clone itself: The junction differs from germline at one of its ends, possibly a read error. The gene calls are TRBV20-1 and TRBJ2-5; 9 positions agree with TRBD2. Per germline, CDR1 DFQATT and CDR2 SNEGSKA (reference sequence). The CDR3 is made up of 11 amino acids. CDR3: CGLAGQETQYF. The DNA for the CDR3 is TGTGGTCTAGCGGGGCAAGAGACCCAGTACTTC.

The chain couples TRBV5-3 to TRBJ1-5; D gene unclear. TRBV5-3 is an ORF, with its function uncertain. The CDR3 contains 14 residues. With 4 bases removed from V and 2 bases from J, the gap between germline ends came to 10 bases. The CDR3: CARSVGGCNQPQHF. CDR3 bases: TGTGCCAGAAGCGTAGGAGGGTGCAATCAGCCCCAGCATTTT.

There are a few counts of this clone. The chain recombines TRBV4-2 with TRBJ1-6, with 7 bases lining up with TRBD1. CDR1 is LGHNA, CDR2 YNFKEQ, per germline. V trimming: 5 bases; J trimming: 5 bases; junction bases outside the gene matches: 3. This CDR3 spans 14 amino acids. The CDR3 region has the DNA TGTGCCAGCAGCGGGACAGACAATAATTCACCCCTCCACTTT. Translating gives CASSGTDNNSPLHF.

The V gene is TRBV12-3 or TRBV12-4, the J gene TRBJ1-2, with TRBD1 as a possible D gene (6 bases). The CDR3 has 11 amino acids. This CDR3 is CVTGEVYGYTF. The CDR3 coding sequence is TGTGTGACAGGCGAGGTCTATGGCTACACCTTC.

V gene TRBV6-1 combines with J gene TRBJ1-5; 7 bases fit TRBD1. This CDR3 contains 16 residues. Germline V gene lookup returns CDR1 MNHNS and CDR2 SASEGT. J lost 4 bases, V lost 3 bases, and 9 bases had no gene match. The chain's CDR3 is CASSDRDRVGNQPQHF. The DNA for the CDR3 is TGTGCCAGCAGTGACAGAGACAGGGTGGGGAATCAGCCCCAGCATTTT.

The CDR3 loop reads CASSQVGGDTEAFF. DNA of the CDR3: TGTGCCAGCAGCCAAGTGGGGGGGGACACTGAAGCTTTCTTT. V gene TRBV3-1 (or the pseudogene TRBV3-2) combines with J gene TRBJ1-1, with a weak D call TRBD1 (5 bases). Germline V gene sequence: CDR1 LGHDT, CDR2 YNNKEL (reference sequence). V was pared by 1 base and J by 3 bases, with 9 bases between. This CDR3 spans 14 amino acids.

The chain carries TRBV15 and TRBJ2-7, with D perhaps TRBD1 (6 bases). This CDR3 has 16 amino acids. V shed 0 bases and J shed 6 bases, with 18 bases lying between them. Per the germline V gene, CDR1 is LNHNV and CDR2 is YYDKDF (reference sequence). The CDR3 DNA follows: TGTGCCACCAGCAGAGATCTATTCAGGGGCATGGGCGAGCAGTACTTC. Its protein is CATSRDLFRGMGEQYF.

This clone was observed a few times. This chain connects TRBV28 to TRBJ1-1, with 7 nucleotides matching TRBD1. J lost 7 bases, V lost 4 bases, and 15 bases had no gene match. Germline assignment: CDR1 MDHEN and CDR2 SYDVKM. The CDR3 totals 16 residues. The CDR3: CASSSPPGQLRNEAFF. DNA of the CDR3: TGTGCCAGCAGTTCTCCCCCGGGACAGCTAAGGAATGAAGCTTTCTTT.

Concerning this clone: Sequence at one end of the junction differs from germline and may be a read error. The gene calls are TRBV27 and TRBJ1-1; D might be TRBD1 (6 bases). Germline lookup yields CDR1 MNHEY and CDR2 SMNVEV (reference sequence). This CDR3 has 15 residues. CDR3 coding DNA: TGTGCCAGCAATTTAGGTGGCAGGGGAGCAACTGAAGCTTTCTTT. Protein product: CASNLGGRGATEAFF.

The rearrangement uses TRBV5-6 and TRBJ1-2, with 7 positions matching TRBD1. The CDR3 is made up of 13 amino acids. Trimming cost V 3 bases and J 5 bases; bases outside gene matches: 4. CDR1 and CDR2 from the germline V gene are SGHDT and YYEEEE. In nucleotides, the CDR3 is TGTGCCAGCAGCTCCCAGGGGGTTTATGGCTACACCTTC. Protein product: CASSSQGVYGYTF.

This chain uses TRBV5-1 with TRBJ2-7; D is unclear. The germline CDR1 and CDR2 sequences are SGHRS and YFSETQ. V was trimmed by 3 bases and J by 3 bases, leaving 7 bases between them. The CDR3 runs to 12 residues. DNA of the CDR3: TGCGCCAGCAGCTCCCCCGTCTACGAGCAGTACTTC. It codes for CASSSPVYEQYF.

The V gene is TRBV3-1 (or the pseudogene TRBV3-2), the J gene TRBJ1-3, with TRBD1 matching 8 bases. CDR3 length: 15 residues. V shed 1 base, J shed 8 bases, and the junction held 7 bases outside the gene matches. Per germline, CDR1 LGHDT and CDR2 YNNKEL (reference sequence). The CDR3 bases are TGTGCCAGCAGCCAAGTCTCCGGGACAGGAGACACCATATATTTT. Protein product: CASSQVSGTGDTIYF.

This chain joins TRBV14 and TRBJ2-5, with TRBD2 as a possible D gene (5 bases). Trimming cost V 0 bases and J 5 bases, with 22 bases left between them. Germline loops: CDR1 SGHDN, CDR2 FVKESK. The CDR3 covers 18 residues. The CDR3 is CASSQEDLEAVIGETQYF. The CDR3, as DNA: TGTGCCAGCAGCCAAGAGGATCTGGAGGCGGTAATCGGGGAGACCCAGTACTTC.

The rearrangement links TRBV4-1 to TRBJ2-3; a weak D match, TRBD2 (6 bases). The CDR3 totals 15 residues. The germline gives CDR1 MGHRA, CDR2 YSYEKL. Trimming stripped 4 bases from V and 4 bases from J, with 15 bases between. CDR3 protein: CASSLGLGGSDTQYF. CDR3 sequence (DNA): TGCGCCAGCAGCCTGGGACTCGGGGGTTCAGATACGCAGTATTTT.

This clone has more than one count but fewer than ten. The chain employs TRBV11-1 and TRBJ1-2; possible D gene TRBD1, 6 bases. V was clipped by 5 bases and J by 8 bases, with 18 bases between them. Germline CDR1 and CDR2: SGHAT and FQDESV (reference sequence). The CDR3 sequence is 14 residues long. CDR3 region: CASSPSAGALGYTF. CDR3 sequence (DNA): TGTGCCAGCAGCCCATCGGCGGGGGCCCTAGGCTACACCTTC.

DNA for the CDR3: TGTGCCACCAGCTCGACAGGTTTCCCTAAAGATGGCTACACCTTC. This gives the protein CATSSTGFPKDGYTF. This chain joins TRBV15 and TRBJ1-2; D possibly corresponds to TRBD1 (6 bases). V lost 5 bases, J lost 6 bases, and 19 bases lay in between. Germline-derived CDR1 and CDR2 are LNHNV and YYDKDF (reference sequence). This CDR3 has 15 amino acids. The whole variable domain, filled in from reference TRBV15 and TRBJ1-2, reads DAMVIQNPRYQVTQFGKPVTLSCSQTLNHNVMYWYQQKSSQAPKLLFHYYDKDFNNEADTPDNFQSRRPNTSFCFLDIRSPGLGDTAMYLCATSSTGFPKDGYTFGSGTRLTVV.